This TCR beta chain was recorded in a study of regulatory T cells in long-lasting Graves disease. Study at large: Antithyroid drug intake by newly diagnosed Graves' patients had lasted under 3 months.

Many counts were recorded for this clonotype. The CDR3 spans 15 residues. Trimming removed 4 bases from V and 5 bases from J, with 15 bases in between. CDR1 is MDHEN, CDR2 SYDVKM, per germline. Time point indicated: newly diagnosed GD, antithyroid drugs for less than 3 months. The TCR library was made from RNA extracted from PBMCs. In building TCR beta libraries, iRepertoire HTBI primers were used together with Arm-PCR of CDR3 regions. One entry per CDR3 protein results from TCRdb running MiXCR on the multiplex PCR reads. The sample has about 530,000 distinct CDR3 sequences, about 15% seen once. The same specimen was also included in a second study, on T cells in Graves' hyperthyroidism and ophthalmopathy. That work adds: An initial round of RT-PCR targeting the TCR CDR3 relied on the HTBI primer set.

Source: peripheral blood mononuclear cells (PBMCs), taken at new diagnosis, from a patient treated with antithyroid drugs. The V call is TRBV28, the J call TRBJ2-1; possibly TRBD1 for D (6 bases). This clonotype was obtained from a middle-aged woman with Graves disease. The CDR3 sequence is CASSSLTGTHNEQFF. In nucleotides, the CDR3 is TGTGCCAGCAGTTCGCTTACAGGGACCCACAATGAGCAGTTCTTC.